The following is a TCR beta chain sequence with its context. The antigen remains undetermined. This sample was taken from a study of Tregs in tolerant kidney transplant recipients. The study's findings and limits: The most relevant donor-specific Treg TCRbeta repertoire apparently came from expansion with activated donor B cells. Changing PCR primers prevented nucleotide comparison between some patients' samples. Donor-specific Treg expansion exceeded global Treg expansion in tolerant patients, suggesting antigen drive.

This table comes from immunoSEQ multiplex PCR, and its TCRdb copy is limited to in-frame clones, with some not included. The data show about 55,000 clones, about nine tenths seen once. Related graft donors supplied nonmyeloablative bone marrow transplants, and mixed chimerism was transient. CD4+CD25+CD127- Tregs, CD4+CD25- non-Tregs, CD4 and CD8 cells were sorted. V dropped 6 bases and J dropped 0; count of bases not matched to a gene: 0. CDR1 is MNHNS, CDR2 SASEGT, per germline. The CDR3 has 13 amino acids. Sequencing used CD8+ T cells from blood (PBMCs), obtained 24 months after the transplant. V usage is TRBV6-1 and J usage is TRBJ1-1, with 8 bases lining up with TRBD1. This TCR came from a human patient who received a combined kidney and bone marrow transplant. Certain T cells may be donor cells from the graft. The CDR3 DNA reads TGTGCCAGCAGGGACAGGGTGAACACTGAAGCTTTCTTT. Protein: CASRDRVNTEAFF.